The 15 T cell receptor beta chains presented below share a single source sample, sequenced in a study of T cell responses to AZD1222 COVID-19 vaccine. The protocol was immunoSEQ multiplex PCR, while the TCRdb copy is restricted to in-frame clones and leaves out a portion. This sample has fewer than 95,000 clones, with around 87% found just once. Sequencing was performed on peripheral blood, taken on day 0 of AZD1222 vaccination. Source of these receptors: an adult in good health.

This clone was picked up a small number of times. The chain employs TRBV29-1 and TRBJ1-3; D not resolved. The CDR3 is made up of 11 amino acids. Germline assignment: CDR1 SQVTM and CDR2 ANQGSEA. The CDR3 nucleotides are TGCGTTGCGACGGGGTCTAACACCATATATTTT. Encoded protein: CVATGSNTIYF.

Details on this clone: The junction departs from the called germline gene at one end, perhaps through a read error. This chain links TRBV9 with TRBJ2-7; a weak D match, TRBD1 (6 bases). The CDR3 runs 13 residues. Germline values: CDR1 SGDLS, CDR2 YYNGEE. The CDR3 region has the DNA TGTGCCAGCAGCGTAGAATTCCGAGGGGACATTATCTTC. Translation: CASSVEFRGDIIF.

This clone was observed a single time. This chain joins TRBV29-1 and TRBJ1-2; D is undetermined. Trimming pared 5 bases from V and 4 bases from J, leaving 17 bases between. Per germline, CDR1 SQVTM and CDR2 ANQGSEA. This CDR3 has 14 residues. CDR3 nucleotides: TGCAGCGTTTTTGACACTGGCAAGGGCTATGGCTACACCTTC. Protein product: CSVFDTGKGYGYTF.

This chain connects TRBV6-5 to TRBJ1-3; D is undetermined. The CDR3 is made up of 13 amino acids. V gave up 10 bases and J gave up 4 bases, with 14 bases separating them. Germline V gene sequence: CDR1 MNHEY, CDR2 SVGAGI. CDR3 in DNA: TGTGCCACCCGACAACGCCCCGGAAACACCATATATTTT. The encoded protein is CATRQRPGNTIYF.

This clone was observed a single time. This chain uses TRBV7-9 with TRBJ2-2; perhaps TRBD1 as D (5 bases). CDR3 size: 12 residues. Trimming cost V 5 bases and J 6 bases, with 7 bases left between them. The germline CDR1 and CDR2 sequences are SEHNR and FQNEAQ (reference sequence). The CDR3 nucleotides read TGTGCCAGCAGCCAGGGCGCCGGGGAGCTGTTTTTT. This sequence encodes CASSQGAGELFF.

The chain recombines TRBV7-9 with TRBJ2-6; D could derive from TRBD1 or TRBD2 (6 bases each). CDR1 is SEHNR, CDR2 FQNEAQ, per germline (reference sequence). The germline V and J ends were trimmed by 4 bases and 3 bases, with 10 bases remaining between them. CDR3 length: 15 residues. Here the CDR3 reads CASSSRGGGANVLTF. The DNA for the CDR3 is TGTGCCAGCAGCTCCAGGGGAGGTGGGGCCAACGTCCTGACTTTC.

CDR3 sequence: CASRIESQPQHF. The CDR3, as DNA: TGTGCCAGCAGGATTGAAAGTCAGCCCCAGCATTTT. The rearrangement links TRBV28 to TRBJ1-5; D is undetermined. This CDR3 contains 12 residues. Trimming pared 6 bases from V and 6 bases from J, leaving 9 bases between. Looked up from germline, CDR1 is MDHEN and CDR2 is SYDVKM. Full variable domain (outside the CDR3, taken from reference TRBV28 and TRBJ1-5): DVKVTQSSRYLVKRTGEKVFLECVQDMDHENMFWYRQDPGLGLRLIYFSYDVKMKEKGDIPEGYSVSREKKERFSLILESASTNQTSMYLCASRIESQPQHFGDGTRLSIL.

The chain employs TRBV3-1 (or the pseudogene TRBV3-2) and TRBJ2-7; 7 bases fit TRBD1. CDR3 size: 14 residues. Germline V gene sequence: CDR1 LGHDT, CDR2 YNNKEL (reference sequence). The V segment lost 2 bases and the J segment 2 bases; nucleotides outside the gene matches: 3. The CDR3 DNA reads TGTGCCAGCAGCCAATCAGGGGGAACCTACGAGCAGTACTTC. It specifies CASSQSGGTYEQYF.

The chain couples TRBV24-1 to TRBJ1-2; no clear D. This CDR3 contains 14 residues. Germline V gene lookup returns CDR1 KGHDR and CDR2 SFDVKD. The germline V and J ends were trimmed by 0 bases and 3 bases, with 7 bases remaining between them. The chain's CDR3 is CATSDLLVDYGYTF. The CDR3 DNA is TGTGCCACCAGTGATTTGCTGGTTGACTATGGCTACACCTTC.

This chain joins TRBV6-4 and TRBJ2-2; D gene uncertain. This CDR3 is built from 15 residues. V lost 2 bases and J 7 bases, leaving 14 bases between the germline ends. CDR1 is MRHNA and CDR2 is SNTAGT in the germline V gene. The DNA of the CDR3 is TGTGCCAGCAGTGACAGAGGTCTTGGCCACGGGGAGCTGTTTTTT. This sequence encodes CASSDRGLGHGELFF.

The chain recombines TRBV29-1 with TRBJ2-5, with D perhaps matching TRBD2 (6 bases). V was trimmed by 0 bases and J by 2 bases, leaving 13 bases between them. Germline V gene sequence: CDR1 SQVTM, CDR2 ANQGSEA. CDR3 length: 15 residues. CDR3 sequence (DNA): TGCAGCGTTGAAGAAGGGAGGAACCAACAAGAGACCCAGTACTTC. It encodes CSVEEGRNQQETQYF.

CDR3 in amino acids: CASTRGQTPSYNEQFF. The CDR3 nucleotides read TGTGCCAGCACCCGAGGACAGACCCCCTCCTACAATGAGCAGTTCTTC. The chain has TRBV6-6 and TRBJ2-1; possibly TRBD1 for D (6 bases). The V gene lost 7 bases and the J gene lost 0 bases, with 16 bases spanning the gap. The CDR3 totals 16 residues. Germline values: CDR1 MNHNY, CDR2 SVGAGI (reference sequence).

The chain couples TRBV5-4 to TRBJ2-5, with D possibly being TRBD2 (7 bases). CDR3 size: 14 residues. Looked up from germline, CDR1 is SGHNT and CDR2 is YYREEE (reference sequence). V gave up 3 bases and J gave up 3 bases, with 12 bases separating them. As DNA, the CDR3 is TGTGCCAGCAGCTGGGGGGGGGACAAAGAGACCCAGTACTTC. Protein: CASSWGGDKETQYF.

This chain links TRBV5-1 with TRBJ2-6; 8 bases are shared with TRBD1. Per the germline V gene, CDR1 is SGHRS and CDR2 is YFSETQ. Germline trimming cut 0 bases from V and 0 bases from J; bases unmatched to any gene: 8. The CDR3 is 19 residues long. The CDR3 sequence: CASSLEVGTGSSGANVLTF. In nucleotides, the CDR3 is TGCGCCAGCAGCTTGGAAGTTGGGACAGGATCCTCTGGGGCCAACGTCCTGACTTTC.

J is TRBJ2-7 and V is TRBV11-1; D is unresolved. V dropped 4 bases and J dropped 2 bases, with 9 bases sitting between them. Germline V gene sequence: CDR1 SGHAT, CDR2 FQDESV (reference sequence). The length of the CDR3 is 13 residues. The CDR3, as DNA: TGTGCCAGCAGCTCCGACATTACCTACGAGCAGTACTTC. Translation: CASSSDITYEQYF.